Listed below are T cell receptor beta chains from one sample, sequenced in a study of vaccination and CD4 T cells after COVID-19. Each CDR3 protein is one row after TCRdb ran MiXCR on the PCR reads. The table includes around 15,000 distinct CDR3 sequences, 35% to 50% detected once. No antigens are known for them. Sequenced material: CD4+ T cells from blood, cultured in vitro, taken before SARS-CoV-2 vaccination. All receptors derive from a human donor who had recovered from COVID-19. CDR3s leave out the opening cysteine and the closing phenylalanine or tryptophan. Each record gives: CDR3 length, V gene, J gene, CDR3 protein.

13	TRBV20-1	TRBJ2-5	SAKGGQYGWETQY
14	TRBV20-1	TRBJ2-1	SADPALAGAYNEQF
13	TRBV19	TRBJ2-5	ATISRTGAQETQY
12	TRBV28	TRBJ1-2	ASSSVRPRYGYT
13	TRBV25-1	TRBJ2-5	ASSDDRGLLETQY
12	TRBV10-1	TRBJ1-3	ASGEQGDGNTIY
12	TRBV11-3	TRBJ2-3	ASTIRGQIDTQY
12	TRBV20-1	TRBJ1-1	SARDAPRGTEAF
11	TRBV20-1	TRBJ1-5	SARDDANQPQH
10	TRBV19	TRBJ2-1	ASSMVRAEQF
11	TRBV6-4	TRBJ1-2	ASSRDRNYGYT
12	TRBV2	TRBJ1-6	ASRKDRDNSPLH
11	TRBV6-1	TRBJ2-2	ASSGTVPGELF
13	TRBV7-3	TRBJ2-3	ASSKGVGSTDTQY
10	TRBV20-1	TRBJ1-1	SAWGQDREAF
13	TRBV20-1	TRBJ2-4	SARGETLAKNIQY
12	TRBV2	TRBJ1-6	ASSERQAGSPLH
13	TRBV20-1	TRBJ2-5	SADRREGRGETQY
13	TRBV20-1	TRBJ2-1	SARDRGGSYNEQF
12	TRBV28	TRBJ1-3	ASSSGQPRNTIY
13	TRBV7-2	TRBJ2-1	ASSAGGVAYNEQF
13	TRBV4-3	TRBJ1-1	ASSQTAGGHTEAF
9	TRBV30	TRBJ1-1	AWSKGPEAF
15	TRBV4-2	TRBJ1-6	ASSQDRRIRGNSPLH
13	TRBV28	TRBJ2-4	ASSLGGAAKNIQY
11	TRBV5-4	TRBJ1-2	ASSLDSKYGYT
13	TRBV30	TRBJ1-1	AWSVQGAWNTEAF
11	TRBV6-5	TRBJ1-1	ASSYDLYDRAF
15	TRBV4-1	TRBJ2-2	ASSQADLGFRRGELF
13	TRBV7-3	TRBJ2-5	ASSPGRGSQETQY
11	TRBV12-3/TRBV12-4	TRBJ1-5	ASSPSSNQPQH
11	TRBV12-3/TRBV12-4	TRBJ2-7	ASRKNHGYEQY